This T cell receptor beta chain was recovered during a study of blood T cell repertoires in COVID-19. Overall study: Samples representing acute and convalescent COVID-19 were sourced from the United States, Italy and Spain. In each case, the material was cDNA or gDNA derived from T cells, B-cell-depleted T cells, or PBMCs.

In the original workflow: Estimation of nucleated cell counts was performed using reference gene primer amplification. Clones were read by immunoSEQ multiplex PCR, and TCRdb kept only the in-frame ones, dropping some. V and J calls and clone size follow that table, whereas D and trimming were derived from the DNA. The sample holds under 200,000 clones, 70% to 90% seen once. The CDR3 extends over 13 amino acids. Germline assignment: CDR1 LGHDT and CDR2 YNNKEL (reference sequence). V shed 4 bases and J shed 4 bases, with 10 bases lying between them. The clonotype originates from a woman aged 80 or over with acute or convalescent COVID-19. Sequencing was carried out using peripheral blood. The chain joins TRBV3-1 (or the pseudogene TRBV3-2) to TRBJ1-2, with D perhaps matching TRBD1 (5 bases). The CDR3 sequence: CASSRPGSYGYTF. CDR3 nucleotides: TGTGCCAGCAGCCGTCCAGGGTCCTATGGCTACACCTTC.